The present TCR beta chain was sequenced within a study of cytomegalovirus exposure and HLA in healthy donors. General study points: Fewer N-insertions than the 666-donor mean were reportedly shown by an Asian-associated ancestry cluster in a later analysis. HLA alleles showed associations with 15,000 to 20,000 TCR beta sequences in a later analysis, at a 0.05 false discovery rate. Follow-up analysis found HLA locus-dependent TCR association rates, highest for DRB1 and lowest for HLA-C.

Amplification used 60 Vbeta primers and 13 Jbeta primers. Profiled with immunoSEQ multiplex PCR; TCRdb holds only in-frame clones, not every one. This repertoire shows roughly 30,000 clones, 85% to 90% found once; its top ten account for around 3%. Note on this clone: Its antigen is not known.

V lost 3 bases, J lost 4 bases, and 3 bases stayed unmatched. Germline loops: CDR1 MGHRA, CDR2 YSYEKL. The CDR3 is 14 residues long. Sequences were obtained from PBMCs. This clonotype originated in a boy aged 10-17 years in good health and CMV-seronegative. The chain joins TRBV4-1 to TRBJ2-5; 9 bases are shared with TRBD1. The CDR3: CASSQGQGSETQYF. The CDR3 DNA reads TGCGCCAGCAGCCAGGGACAGGGTTCAGAGACCCAGTACTTC.